The TCR beta chain under discussion was sequenced for a study of OX40 agonist ivuxolimab in advanced cancers. Looking at the study overall: Ivuxolimab, an antibody that agonizes OX40 (CD134), was administered to the patients. Among those treated, three patients had partial responses, one with hepatocellular carcinoma and two with cutaneous melanoma. Broader study findings: Clonal expansion by week 6 occurred in CD4+ and CD8+ blood T cells (at 0.1 to 3.0 mg/kg).

Only in-frame clones appear in the TCRdb table, and some are missing; sequencing was by immunoSEQ multiplex PCR. The profile shows about 70,000 clones, about 94% of them singletons. Concerning this clone: Antigen specificity is unknown.

Germline V gives CDR1 SEHNR, CDR2 FQNEAQ (reference sequence). The V gene lost 1 base and the J gene lost 1 base, with 7 bases spanning the gap. This CDR3 comprises 14 residues. Samples were taken at baseline and on day 1 of cycles 4 and 7. V is TRBV7-9 and J is TRBJ1-2; D unresolved. This TCR was recovered from an adult with an advanced solid tumor such as melanoma, head and neck, liver or kidney cancer. This sample comprised CD4+ or CD8+ T cells sorted from blood, obtained in a trial of the OX40 agonist ivuxolimab. The chain's CDR3 is CASSLVQLNYGYTF. The CDR3 DNA is TGTGCCAGCAGCTTAGTACAGCTTAACTATGGCTACACCTTC.